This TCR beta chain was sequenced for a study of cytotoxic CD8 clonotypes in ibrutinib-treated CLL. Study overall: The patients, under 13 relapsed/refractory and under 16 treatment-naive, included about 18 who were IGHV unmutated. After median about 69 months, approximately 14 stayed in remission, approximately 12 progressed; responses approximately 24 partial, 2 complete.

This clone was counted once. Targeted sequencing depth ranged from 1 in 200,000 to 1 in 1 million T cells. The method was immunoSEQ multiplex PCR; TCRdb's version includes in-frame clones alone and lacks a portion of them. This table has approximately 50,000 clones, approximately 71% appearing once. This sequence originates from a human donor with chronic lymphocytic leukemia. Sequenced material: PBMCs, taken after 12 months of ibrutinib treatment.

CDR3 DNA sequence: TGTGCCAGCAGCGTAGGGGCAGGGGGCGAGAGCAATCAGCCCCAGCATTTT. Translating it yields CASSVGAGGESNQPQHF. The rearrangement joins TRBV9 to TRBJ1-5; 8 bases agree with TRBD1. Germline lookup yields CDR1 SGDLS and CDR2 YYNGEE. V was clipped by 0 bases and J by 1 base; unmatched bases: 6. The CDR3 is made up of 17 amino acids.